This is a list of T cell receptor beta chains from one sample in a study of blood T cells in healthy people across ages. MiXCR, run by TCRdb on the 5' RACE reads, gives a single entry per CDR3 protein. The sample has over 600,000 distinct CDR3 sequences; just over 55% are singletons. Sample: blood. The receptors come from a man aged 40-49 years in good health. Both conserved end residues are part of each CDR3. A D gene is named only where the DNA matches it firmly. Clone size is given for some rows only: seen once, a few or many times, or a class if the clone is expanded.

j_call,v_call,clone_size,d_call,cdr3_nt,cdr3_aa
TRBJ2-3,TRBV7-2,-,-,TGTGTCAGCAGCCTCACGGATACGCAGTATTTT,CVSSLTDTQYF
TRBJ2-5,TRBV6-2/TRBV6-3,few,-,TGTGCCAGCAGGACGGTCTGGGGGGAGACCCAGTACTTC,CASRTVWGETQYF
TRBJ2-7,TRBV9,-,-,TGTGCCAGCAGCGTAGAACCTAGCGTCAGGGGCGAGCAGTACTTC,CASSVEPSVRGEQYF
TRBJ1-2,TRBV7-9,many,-,TGTGCCAGCAGCTTAGGAGGGGAAAACTATGGCTACACCTTC,CASSLGGENYGYTF
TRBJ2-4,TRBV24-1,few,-,TGTGCCACCAGCCCCGGGTTCCGGCCAGGGGCGAGGAACATTCAGTACTTC,CATSPGFRPGARNIQYF
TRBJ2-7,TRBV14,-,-,TGTGCCAGCAGCCAATCTAGCGACTCCTACGAGCAGTACTTC,CASSQSSDSYEQYF
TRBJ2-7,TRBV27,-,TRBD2,TGTGCCAGCAGACTGGCTAGCGGGAGATACGAGCAGTACTTC,CASRLASGRYEQYF
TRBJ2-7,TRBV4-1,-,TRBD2,TGCGCCAGCAGCCAAAGGACTAGCGGGCCCTACGAGCAGTACTTC,CASSQRTSGPYEQYF
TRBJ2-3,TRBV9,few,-,TGTGCCAGCAGCGTAGACGGGAGCACAGATACGCAGTATTTT,CASSVDGSTDTQYF
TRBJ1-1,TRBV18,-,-,TGTGCCAGCTCACCAACCGCCGGGGGGGGCACTGAAGCTTTCTTT,CASSPTAGGGTEAFF
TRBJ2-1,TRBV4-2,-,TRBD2,TGTGCCAGCAGCCAAGGACTAGCGGGGGATGGGAATGAGCAGTTCTTC,CASSQGLAGDGNEQFF
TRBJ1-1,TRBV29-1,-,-,TGCAGCGCCCTATGGGGTGGGAACACTGAAGCTTTCTTT,CSALWGGNTEAFF
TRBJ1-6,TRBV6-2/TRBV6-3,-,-,TGTGCCAGCGGCTTCGGGGGGAATTCACCCCTCCACTTT,CASGFGGNSPLHF
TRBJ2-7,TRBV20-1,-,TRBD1,TGCAGTGCTAGGACAGGGATACCTTCCACTAGCTCCTACGAGCAGTACTTC,CSARTGIPSTSSYEQYF
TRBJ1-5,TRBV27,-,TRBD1,TGTGCCAGCAGTTGGGGGACAGGGGATAATCAGCCCCAGCATTTT,CASSWGTGDNQPQHF
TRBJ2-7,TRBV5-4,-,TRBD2,TGTGCCAGCAGCGACCGGACTAGCGGGAGGGCCTCCCGCTACGAGCAGTACTTC,CASSDRTSGRASRYEQYF
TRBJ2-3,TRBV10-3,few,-,TGTGCCATCATGAGTGCGGATACGCAGTATTTT,CAIMSADTQYF
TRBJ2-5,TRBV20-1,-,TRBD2,TGCAGTGCTTTTCTAGCGGGGGCGCAAGAGACCCAGTACTTC,CSAFLAGAQETQYF
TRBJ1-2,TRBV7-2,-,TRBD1,TGTGCCAGCAGCTATGGGACAGCAGCTAACTATGGCTACACCTTC,CASSYGTAANYGYTF
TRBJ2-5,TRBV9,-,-,TGTGCCAGCAGCGCGGTGTTGGGCAACCAAGAGACCCAGTACTTC,CASSAVLGNQETQYF
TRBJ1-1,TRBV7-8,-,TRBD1,TGTGCCAGCAGCTCCCCGACAGGGGGCTTGAACACTGAAGCTTTCTTT,CASSSPTGGLNTEAFF
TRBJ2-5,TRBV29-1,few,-,TGCAGCGTTGAAGGAGGGTACCCACAACAAGAGACCCAGTACTTC,CSVEGGYPQQETQYF
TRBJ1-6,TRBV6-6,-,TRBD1,TGTGCCAGCAGCCCTACAGGGGCTGATTCACCCCTCCACTTT,CASSPTGADSPLHF
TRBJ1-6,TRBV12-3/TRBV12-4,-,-,TGTGCCAGCAGTTTCGAGGAGAATTCACCCCTCCACTTT,CASSFEENSPLHF
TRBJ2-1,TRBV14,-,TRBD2,TGTGCCAGCAGCCAAGATGTGATTAGCGGGGGACCGAGCTCCTACAATGAGCAGTTCTTC,CASSQDVISGGPSSYNEQFF
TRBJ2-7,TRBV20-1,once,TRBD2,TGCAGTGCTAGAGATCTAGGACTAGCGGACTACAATGAGCAGTACTTC,CSARDLGLADYNEQYF
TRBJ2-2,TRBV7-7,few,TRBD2,TGTGCCAGCAGCTTACTCGCTAGCGGATCGAACACCGGGGAGCTGTTTTTT,CASSLLASGSNTGELFF
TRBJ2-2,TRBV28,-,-,TGTGCCAGCAGTTTGTTTCAGGGAAACACCGGGGAGCTGTTTTTT,CASSLFQGNTGELFF
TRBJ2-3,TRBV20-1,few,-,TGCAGTGCGACGCCGGGAAGTAAAGCTCTAGATACGCAGTATTTT,CSATPGSKALDTQYF
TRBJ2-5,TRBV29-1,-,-,TGCAGCGTTGGGGTGGGAGGCCAAGAGACCCAGTACTTC,CSVGVGGQETQYF
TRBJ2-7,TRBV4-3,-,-,TGCGCCAGCAGCCAGGTGGTTGGCGCTTCCTACGAGCAGTACTTC,CASSQVVGASYEQYF
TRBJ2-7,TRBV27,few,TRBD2,TGTGCCAGCAGGCCTAGCGGATTCCTCTACGAGCAGTACTTC,CASRPSGFLYEQYF
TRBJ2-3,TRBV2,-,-,TGTGCCAGCAGTGAACGAGGACTTCGCACAGATACGCAGTATTTT,CASSERGLRTDTQYF
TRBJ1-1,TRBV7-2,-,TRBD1,TGTGCCAGCAGCTTAGATGGGACAGCCACTGAAGCTTTCTTT,CASSLDGTATEAFF
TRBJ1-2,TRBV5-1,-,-,TGCGCCAGCAGCCCTACTTCCCCACAGGGCCTTCAAGGTTCAGGCTACACCTTC,CASSPTSPQGLQGSGYTF
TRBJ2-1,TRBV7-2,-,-,TGTGCCAGCAGCGGCCTGGTGGGAGTGGGCGGCAATGAGCAGTTCTTC,CASSGLVGVGGNEQFF
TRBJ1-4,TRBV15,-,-,TGTGCCACCAGCAGGTCCCCGGGTGAAAAACTGTTTTTT,CATSRSPGEKLFF
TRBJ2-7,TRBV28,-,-,TGTGCCAGCTTAATCCGGGGGGCGGCCTACGAGCAGTACTTC,CASLIRGAAYEQYF
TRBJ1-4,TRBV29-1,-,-,TGCAGCGTTGAAACGGGTAGAGAAGAAAAACTGTTTTTT,CSVETGREEKLFF
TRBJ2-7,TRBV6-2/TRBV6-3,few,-,TGTGCCAGCAGTTCTCCCGGGCAGCAAAGCTCCTACGAGCAGTACTTC,CASSSPGQQSSYEQYF
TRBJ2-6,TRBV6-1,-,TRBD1,TGTGCCAGCCTGTCTTCGGACAGGGACAGCTCTGGGGCCAACGTCCTGACTTTC,CASLSSDRDSSGANVLTF
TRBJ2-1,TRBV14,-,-,TGTGCCAGCAGCCGCGGGGAGCAGTGGGAGTGGATGGTCTATGAGCAGTTCTTC,CASSRGEQWEWMVYEQFF
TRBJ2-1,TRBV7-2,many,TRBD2,TGTGCCAGCAGCTCCGGGGGGGCCCATGAGCAGTTCTTC,CASSSGGAHEQFF
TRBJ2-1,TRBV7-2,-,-,TGTGCCAGCAGCTCGACCCTGACAGCCTACAATGAGCAGTTCTTC,CASSSTLTAYNEQFF
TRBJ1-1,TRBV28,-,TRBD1,TGTGCCAGCAATACCGGGACAGGGATAGCTTTCTTT,CASNTGTGIAFF